The entry below describes one TCR beta chain. Its antigen is still unknown. In preparing the TRB cDNA libraries, 5' RACE with UMI labels was used. From the 5' RACE reads, TCRdb lists one entry per CDR3 protein and no DNA. There are about 53,000 distinct CDR3 sequences in the sample, with 0.56% held by the top ten. The CDR3 runs 15 residues. Germline V lookup: CDR1 MDHEN, CDR2 SYDVKM. The sample belongs to a study of CXCR3-negative and CXCR3-positive naive CD8 T cells. General study points: Naive cells positive for CXCR3 carried more hydrophobic TRB CDR3s than CXCR3-negative ones.

The sample consisted of naive CXCR3+ CD8+ T cells from blood. Subset reported: CD45RO-CCR7+CD27+CD95- naive CD8+ T cells expressing CXCR3 (TNR3+). The TCR originated in a human donor in good health. Some clones in this sample may be carry-over from other donors' samples. The V call is TRBV28, the J call TRBJ2-5; absent DNA, TCRdb's TRBD1 call cannot be checked. CDR3 region: CASSFDTETGETQYF.